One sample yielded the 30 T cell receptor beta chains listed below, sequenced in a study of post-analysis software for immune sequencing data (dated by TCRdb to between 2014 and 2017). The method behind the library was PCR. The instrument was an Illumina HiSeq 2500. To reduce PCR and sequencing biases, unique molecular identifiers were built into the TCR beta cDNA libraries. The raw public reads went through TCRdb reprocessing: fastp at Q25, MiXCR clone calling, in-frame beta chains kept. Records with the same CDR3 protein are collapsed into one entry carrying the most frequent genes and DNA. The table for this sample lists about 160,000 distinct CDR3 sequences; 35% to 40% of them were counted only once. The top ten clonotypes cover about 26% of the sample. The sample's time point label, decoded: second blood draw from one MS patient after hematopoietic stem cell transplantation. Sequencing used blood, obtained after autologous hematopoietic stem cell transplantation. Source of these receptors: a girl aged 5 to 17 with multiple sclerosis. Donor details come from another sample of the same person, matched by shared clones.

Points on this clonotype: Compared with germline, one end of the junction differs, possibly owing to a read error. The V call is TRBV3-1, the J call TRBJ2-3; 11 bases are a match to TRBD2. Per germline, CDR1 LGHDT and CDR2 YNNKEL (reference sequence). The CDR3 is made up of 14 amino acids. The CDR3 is CASRLAGVSDTRYF. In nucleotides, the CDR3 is TGTGCCAGCAGACTAGCGGGAGTATCAGATACGCGGTATTTT.

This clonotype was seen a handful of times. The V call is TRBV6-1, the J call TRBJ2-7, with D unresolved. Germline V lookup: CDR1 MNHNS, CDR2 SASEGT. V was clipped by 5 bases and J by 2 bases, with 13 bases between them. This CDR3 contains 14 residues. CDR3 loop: CASSIGEVAYEQYF. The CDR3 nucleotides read TGTGCCAGCAGTATCGGTGAGGTAGCCTACGAGCAGTACTTC.

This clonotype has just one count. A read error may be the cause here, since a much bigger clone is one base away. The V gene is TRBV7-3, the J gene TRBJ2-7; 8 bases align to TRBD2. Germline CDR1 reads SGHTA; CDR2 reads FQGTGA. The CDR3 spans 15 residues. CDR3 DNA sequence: TGTGGCAGCAGCCGAAACGGGGGGGACTCCTACGAGCAGTACTTC. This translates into CGSSRNGGDSYEQYF. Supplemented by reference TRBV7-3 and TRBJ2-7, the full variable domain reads GAGVSQTPSNKVTEKGKYVELRCDPISGHTALYWYRQSLGQGPEFLIYFQGTGAADDSGLPNDRFFAVRPEGSVSTLKIQRTERGDSAVYLCGSSRNGGDSYEQYFGPGTRLTVT.

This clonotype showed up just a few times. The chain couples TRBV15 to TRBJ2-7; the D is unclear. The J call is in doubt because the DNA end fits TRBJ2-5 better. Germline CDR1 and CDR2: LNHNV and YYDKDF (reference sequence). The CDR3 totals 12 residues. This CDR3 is CATSKFGETQYF. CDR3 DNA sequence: TGTGCCACCAGCAAGTTCGGGGAGACCCAGTACTTC.

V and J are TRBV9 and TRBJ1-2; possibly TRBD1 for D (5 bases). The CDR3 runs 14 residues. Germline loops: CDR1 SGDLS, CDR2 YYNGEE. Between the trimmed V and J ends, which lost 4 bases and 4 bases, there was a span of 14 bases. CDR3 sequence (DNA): TGTGCCAGCAGCTATGGGGACGGCCTCTATGGCTACACCTTC. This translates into CASSYGDGLYGYTF.

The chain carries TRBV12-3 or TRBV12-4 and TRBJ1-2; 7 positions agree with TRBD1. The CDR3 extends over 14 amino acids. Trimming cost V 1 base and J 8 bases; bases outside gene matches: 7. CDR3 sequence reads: CASSLGSGGVGYTF. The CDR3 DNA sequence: TGTGCCAGCAGTTTAGGGTCAGGGGGTGTGGGCTACACCTTC.

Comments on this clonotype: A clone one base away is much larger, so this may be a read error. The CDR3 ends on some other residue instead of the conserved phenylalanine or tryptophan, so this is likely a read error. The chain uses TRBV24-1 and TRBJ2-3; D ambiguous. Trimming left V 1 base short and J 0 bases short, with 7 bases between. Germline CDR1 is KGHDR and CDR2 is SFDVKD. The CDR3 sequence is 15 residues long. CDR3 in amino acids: CATSDFRASTDTQYC. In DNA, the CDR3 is TGTGCCACCAGTGATTTTCGAGCGAGCACAGATACGCAGTATTGT.

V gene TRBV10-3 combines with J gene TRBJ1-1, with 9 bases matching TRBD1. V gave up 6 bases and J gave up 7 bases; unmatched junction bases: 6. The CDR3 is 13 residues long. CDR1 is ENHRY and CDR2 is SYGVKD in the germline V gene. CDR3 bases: TGTGCCATCAGCGCTGGGACAGGGATTGAAGCTTTCTTT. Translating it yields CAISAGTGIEAFF.

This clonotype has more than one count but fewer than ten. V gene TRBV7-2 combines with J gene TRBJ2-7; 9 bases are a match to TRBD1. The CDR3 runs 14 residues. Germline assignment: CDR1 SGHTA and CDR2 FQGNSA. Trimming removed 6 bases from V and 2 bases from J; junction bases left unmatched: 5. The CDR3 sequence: CASRRQGGPYEQYF. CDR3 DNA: TGTGCCAGCAGACGACAGGGGGGGCCCTACGAGCAGTACTTC. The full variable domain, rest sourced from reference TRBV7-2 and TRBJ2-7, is GAGVSQSPSNKVTEKGKDVELRCDPISGHTALYWYRQSLGQGLEFLIYFQGNSAPDKSGLPSDRFSAERTGGSVSTLTIQRTQQEDSAVYLCASRRQGGPYEQYFGPGTRLTVT.

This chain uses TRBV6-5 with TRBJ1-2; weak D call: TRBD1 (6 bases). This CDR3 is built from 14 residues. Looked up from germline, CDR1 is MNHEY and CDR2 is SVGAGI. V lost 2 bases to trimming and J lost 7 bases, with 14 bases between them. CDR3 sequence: CASSYDGGRGGYTF. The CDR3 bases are TGTGCCAGCAGTTACGATGGGGGCCGGGGTGGCTACACCTTC.

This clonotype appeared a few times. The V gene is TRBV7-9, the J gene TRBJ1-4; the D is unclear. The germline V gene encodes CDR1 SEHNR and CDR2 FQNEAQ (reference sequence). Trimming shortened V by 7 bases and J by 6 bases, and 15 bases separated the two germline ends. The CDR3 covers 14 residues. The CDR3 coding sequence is TGTGCCAGCATGCCGGTCCGGGCGGATGAAAAACTGTTTTTT. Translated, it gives CASMPVRADEKLFF. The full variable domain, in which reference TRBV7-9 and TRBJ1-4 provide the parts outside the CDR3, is DTGVSQNPRHKITKRGQNVTFRCDPISEHNRLYWYRQTLGQGPEFLTYFQNEAQLEKSRLLSDRFSAERPKGSFSTLEIQRTEQGDSAMYLCASMPVRADEKLFFGSGTQLSVL.

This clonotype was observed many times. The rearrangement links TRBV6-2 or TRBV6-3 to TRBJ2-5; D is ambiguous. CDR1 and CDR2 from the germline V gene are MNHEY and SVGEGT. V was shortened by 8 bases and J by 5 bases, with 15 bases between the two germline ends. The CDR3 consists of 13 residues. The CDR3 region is CASSLLQRETQYF. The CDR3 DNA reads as TGTGCCAGCTCACTGCTCCAAAGGGAGACCCAGTACTTC.

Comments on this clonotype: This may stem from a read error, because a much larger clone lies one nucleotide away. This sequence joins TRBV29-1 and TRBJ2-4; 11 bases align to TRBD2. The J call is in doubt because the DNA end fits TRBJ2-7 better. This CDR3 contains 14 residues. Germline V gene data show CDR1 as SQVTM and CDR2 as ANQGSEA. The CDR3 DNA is TGCGGCGGCAGAATACTAGCGGGAGTACACGAGCAGTACTTC. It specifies CGGRILAGVHEQYF.

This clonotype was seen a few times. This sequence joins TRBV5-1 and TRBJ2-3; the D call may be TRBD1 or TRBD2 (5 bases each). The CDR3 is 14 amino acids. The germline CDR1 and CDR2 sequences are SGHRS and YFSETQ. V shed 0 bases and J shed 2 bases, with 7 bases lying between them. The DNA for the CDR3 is TGCGCCAGCAGCTTGGAAGGGACCACAGATACGCAGTATTTT. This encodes CASSLEGTTDTQYF.

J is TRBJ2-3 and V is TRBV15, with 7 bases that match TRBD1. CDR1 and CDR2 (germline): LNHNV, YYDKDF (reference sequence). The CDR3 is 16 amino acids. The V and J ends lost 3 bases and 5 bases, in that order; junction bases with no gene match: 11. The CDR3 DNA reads TGTGCCACCAGCAGCAGTTACAGGGGTAGTGGAGATACGCAGTATTTT. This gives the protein CATSSSYRGSGDTQYF.

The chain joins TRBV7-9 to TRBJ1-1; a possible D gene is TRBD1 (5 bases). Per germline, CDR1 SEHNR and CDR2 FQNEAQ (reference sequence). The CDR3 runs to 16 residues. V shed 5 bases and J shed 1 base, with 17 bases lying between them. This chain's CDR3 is CASSPAGMGGNTEAFF. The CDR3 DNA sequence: TGTGCCAGCAGCCCTGCAGGGATGGGGGGGAACACTGAAGCTTTCTTT.

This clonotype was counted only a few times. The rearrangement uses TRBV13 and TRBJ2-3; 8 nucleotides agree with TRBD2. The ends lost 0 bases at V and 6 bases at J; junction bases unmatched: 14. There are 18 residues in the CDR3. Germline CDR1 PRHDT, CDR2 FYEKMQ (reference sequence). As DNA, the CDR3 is TGTGCCAGCAGCTTAGGAAGCCCAGCGGGAGAGTATGGGGATACGCAGTATTTT. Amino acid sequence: CASSLGSPAGEYGDTQYF.

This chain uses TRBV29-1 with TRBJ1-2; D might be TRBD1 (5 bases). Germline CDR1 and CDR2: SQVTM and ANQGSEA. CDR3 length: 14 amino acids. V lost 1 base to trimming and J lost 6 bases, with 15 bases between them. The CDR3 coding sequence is TGCAGCGTTGAAGCCTGGGGCAGAAGCCATGGCTACACCTTC. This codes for CSVEAWGRSHGYTF.

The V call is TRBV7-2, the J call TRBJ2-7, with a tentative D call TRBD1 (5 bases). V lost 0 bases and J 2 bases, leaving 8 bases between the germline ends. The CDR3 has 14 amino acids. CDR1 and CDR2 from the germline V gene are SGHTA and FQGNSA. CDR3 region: CASSLAGQAYEQYF. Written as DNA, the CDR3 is TGTGCCAGCAGCTTAGCCGGACAAGCCTACGAGCAGTACTTC.

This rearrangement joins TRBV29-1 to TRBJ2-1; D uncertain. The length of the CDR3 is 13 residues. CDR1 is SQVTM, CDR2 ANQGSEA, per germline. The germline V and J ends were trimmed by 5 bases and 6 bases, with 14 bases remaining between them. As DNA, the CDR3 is TGCAGCGTTTGCAGTAGCAGGAGCAATGAGCAGTTCTTC. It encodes CSVCSSRSNEQFF.

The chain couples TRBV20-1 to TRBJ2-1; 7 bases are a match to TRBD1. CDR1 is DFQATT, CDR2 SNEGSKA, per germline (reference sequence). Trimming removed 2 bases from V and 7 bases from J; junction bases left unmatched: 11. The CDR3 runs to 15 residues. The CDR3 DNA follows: TGCAGTGCTAGACCCCGGGACAGACCCCTGAATGAGCAGTTCTTC. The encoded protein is CSARPRDRPLNEQFF.

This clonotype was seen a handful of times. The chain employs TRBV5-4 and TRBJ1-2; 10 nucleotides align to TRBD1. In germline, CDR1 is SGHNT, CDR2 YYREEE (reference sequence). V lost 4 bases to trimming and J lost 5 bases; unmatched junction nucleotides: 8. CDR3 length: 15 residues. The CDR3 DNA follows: TGTGCCAGCAGCCCCGGGACAGGGGTCGGGTATGGCTACACCTTC. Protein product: CASSPGTGVGYGYTF.

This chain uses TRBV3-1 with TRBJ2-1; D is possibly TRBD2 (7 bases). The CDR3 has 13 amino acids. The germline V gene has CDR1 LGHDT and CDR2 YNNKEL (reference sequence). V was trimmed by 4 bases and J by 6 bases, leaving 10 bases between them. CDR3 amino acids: CASSPAGANEQFF. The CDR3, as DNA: TGTGCCAGCAGCCCCGCGGGGGCCAATGAGCAGTTCTTC.

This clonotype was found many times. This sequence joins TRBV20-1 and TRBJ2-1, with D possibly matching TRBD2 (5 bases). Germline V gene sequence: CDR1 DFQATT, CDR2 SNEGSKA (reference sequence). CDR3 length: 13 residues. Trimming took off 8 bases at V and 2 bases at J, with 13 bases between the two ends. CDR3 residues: CSKARTPYNEQFF. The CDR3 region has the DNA TGCAGTAAAGCCCGGACTCCCTACAATGAGCAGTTCTTC.

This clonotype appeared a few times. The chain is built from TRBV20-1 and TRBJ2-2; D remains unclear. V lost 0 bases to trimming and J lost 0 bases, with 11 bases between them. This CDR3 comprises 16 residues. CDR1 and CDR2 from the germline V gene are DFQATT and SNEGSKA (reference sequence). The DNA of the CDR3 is TGCAGTGCTAGAGATCTAAGGGCTGCGAACACCGGGGAGCTGTTTTTT. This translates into CSARDLRAANTGELFF.

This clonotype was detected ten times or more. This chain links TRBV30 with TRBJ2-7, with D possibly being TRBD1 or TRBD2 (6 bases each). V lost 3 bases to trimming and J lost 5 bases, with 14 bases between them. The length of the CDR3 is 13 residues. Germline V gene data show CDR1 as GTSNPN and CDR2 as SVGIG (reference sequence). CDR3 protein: CAWSATGTHEQYF. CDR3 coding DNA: TGTGCCTGGAGCGCTACAGGGACTCACGAGCAGTACTTC.

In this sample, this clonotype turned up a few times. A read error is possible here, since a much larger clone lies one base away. The CDR3 nucleotides read TGCAGTGCTAGGCAACGGACAGGCAACAACCAGCCCCAGCATTTT. Translated: CSARQRTGNNQPQHF. The rearrangement uses TRBV20-1 and TRBJ1-5, with 7 bases fitting TRBD1. V shed 3 bases and J 7 bases; nucleotides not matched to a gene: 12. The CDR3 loop spans 15 amino acids. CDR1 is DFQATT and CDR2 is SNEGSKA in the germline V gene (reference sequence).

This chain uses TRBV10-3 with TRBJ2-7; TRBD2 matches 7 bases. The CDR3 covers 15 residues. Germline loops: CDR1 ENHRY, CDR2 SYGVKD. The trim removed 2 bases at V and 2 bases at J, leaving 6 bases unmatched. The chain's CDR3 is CAISEIPGLPYEQYF. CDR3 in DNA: TGTGCCATCAGTGAGATCCCGGGACTACCCTACGAGCAGTACTTC.

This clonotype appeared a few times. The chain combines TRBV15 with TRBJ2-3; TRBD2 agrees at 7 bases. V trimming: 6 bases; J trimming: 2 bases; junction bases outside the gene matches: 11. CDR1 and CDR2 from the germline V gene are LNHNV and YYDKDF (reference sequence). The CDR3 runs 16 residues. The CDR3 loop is CATSGREYPLTDTQYF. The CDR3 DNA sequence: TGTGCCACCAGTGGGCGGGAGTACCCACTCACAGATACGCAGTATTTT.

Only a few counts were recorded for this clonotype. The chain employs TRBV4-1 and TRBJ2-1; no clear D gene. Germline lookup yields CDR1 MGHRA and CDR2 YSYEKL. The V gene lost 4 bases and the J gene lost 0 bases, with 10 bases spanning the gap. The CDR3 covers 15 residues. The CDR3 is CASSLAQSSYNEQFF. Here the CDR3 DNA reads TGCGCCAGCAGCCTAGCCCAGAGCTCCTACAATGAGCAGTTCTTC.